These 15 T cell receptor beta chains were sequenced from one sample in a study of shared clonotypes between healthy human individuals. Using immunoSEQ multiplex PCR, the repertoire was profiled, and TCRdb retains in-frame clones only, with some absent. Among about 1.5 million clones listed, under 99% were seen once. Sequencing was done on a sample of naive CD4+ T cells sorted from blood. The subset is: CD45RA+ positively selected. Receptors originate from a man aged 30-40 years in good health.

The chain recombines TRBV18 with TRBJ2-7; possibly TRBD2 for D (6 bases). CDR3 length: 14 amino acids. Germline CDR1 is KGHSH and CDR2 is LQKENI. V lost 5 bases, J lost 2 bases, and 13 bases lay in between. The CDR3 loop reads CASSTPTSPYEQYF. In nucleotides, the CDR3 is TGTGCCAGCTCAACGCCTACTAGCCCCTACGAGCAGTACTTC.

The J gene is TRBJ1-2, the V gene TRBV28; D gene ambiguous. The V gene's germline CDR1 is MDHEN and CDR2 SYDVKM. Trimming pared 2 bases from V and 10 bases from J, leaving 17 bases between. There are 14 residues in the CDR3. CDR3 nucleotide sequence: TGTGCCAGCAGTTTAGGGCTCAAGGATCTTTTCTACACCTTC. Translated, it gives CASSLGLKDLFYTF.

The gene calls are TRBV18 and TRBJ1-3; D gene unclear. The CDR3 is 17 amino acids. V shed 3 bases and J shed 0 bases, with 15 bases lying between them. Germline CDR1 reads KGHSH; CDR2 reads LQKENI. The chain's CDR3 is CASSPPGSIYSGNTIYF. CDR3 nucleotides: TGTGCCAGCTCACCTCCCGGGTCGATCTACTCTGGAAACACCATATATTTT.

The chain has TRBV4-1 and TRBJ2-7, with 11 nucleotides matching TRBD2. V lost 0 bases to trimming and J lost 10 bases; unmatched junction nucleotides: 11. The CDR3 covers 16 residues. Germline V CDR1 and CDR2: MGHRA, YSYEKL. The CDR3 sequence is CASSQERGGLAAYQYF. The CDR3 nucleotides are TGCGCCAGCAGCCAAGAGAGGGGGGGACTAGCGGCCTACCAGTACTTC.

This chain connects TRBV11-2 to TRBJ2-3; possible D gene TRBD1, 6 bases. Trimming pared 5 bases from V and 2 bases from J, leaving 14 bases between. The CDR3 consists of 15 residues. Germline assignment: CDR1 SGHAT and CDR2 FQNNGV. The CDR3 DNA reads as TGTGCCAGCAGCATCGGGACATCGCCCACAGATACGCAGTATTTT. It specifies CASSIGTSPTDTQYF.

This sequence joins TRBV5-1 and TRBJ2-2; TRBD2 matches at 7 bases. Germline assignment: CDR1 SGHRS and CDR2 YFSETQ. The V and J ends lost 5 bases and 0 bases, in that order; junction bases with no gene match: 7. The CDR3 extends over 16 amino acids. The CDR3 DNA is TGCGCCAGCAGACCCGTAGCGGGTTCGAACACCGGGGAGCTGTTTTTT. This encodes CASRPVAGSNTGELFF.

This chain links TRBV28 with TRBJ2-3; the D is unclear. V was cut by 4 bases and J by 0 bases, with 11 bases left in between. The length of the CDR3 is 15 residues. CDR1 is MDHEN, CDR2 SYDVKM, per germline. This CDR3 reads CASSWAQVSTDTQYF. The CDR3 DNA follows: TGTGCCAGCAGTTGGGCCCAAGTTAGCACAGATACGCAGTATTTT.

The rearrangement joins TRBV18 to TRBJ1-1; D may be TRBD1 (6 bases). The CDR3 extends over 18 amino acids. Looked up from germline, CDR1 is KGHSH and CDR2 is LQKENI. Trimming shortened V by 3 bases and J by 1 base, and 21 bases separated the two germline ends. The CDR3 protein is CASSPVVLGLTGNTEAFF. The CDR3 bases are TGTGCCAGCTCACCGGTGGTTCTGGGGTTGACAGGGAACACTGAAGCTTTCTTT.

J is TRBJ1-5 and V is TRBV2; possible D gene TRBD1, 6 bases. The germline gives CDR1 SNHLY, CDR2 FYNNEI. This CDR3 region has 16 residues. V was trimmed by 4 bases and J by 3 bases, leaving 16 bases between them. This CDR3 reads CASSVGGHPANQPQHF. The DNA of the CDR3 is TGTGCCAGCAGTGTAGGGGGACACCCCGCCAATCAGCCCCAGCATTTT.

The rearrangement uses TRBV6-5 and TRBJ2-2, with 10 bases lining up with TRBD2. The V gene's germline CDR1 is MNHEY and CDR2 SVGAGI. The CDR3 length is 15 residues. With 3 bases clipped from V and 6 bases from J, the junction kept 4 bases outside the gene matches. The CDR3 DNA reads TGTGCCAGCAGTTATACTAGCGGGAAGTCCGGGGAGCTGTTTTTT. It is translated as CASSYTSGKSGELFF.

The chain combines TRBV6-1 with TRBJ2-1, with 12 bases matching TRBD2. This CDR3 spans 14 amino acids. The germline CDR1 and CDR2 sequences are MNHNS and SASEGT. Losses at the gene ends were 5 bases for V and 9 bases for J; bases not matched to a gene: 5. CDR3 DNA sequence: TGTGCCAGCAGTAGACTAGCGGGAGAAAGTGAGCAGTTCTTC. It specifies CASSRLAGESEQFF.

This chain connects TRBV6-6 to TRBJ1-5; TRBD1 agrees at 10 bases. Germline CDR1 reads MNHNY; CDR2 reads SVGAGI (reference sequence). CDR3 length equals 15 residues. Trimming at V came to 7 bases and at J to 1 base, leaving 4 bases not matched to a gene. The CDR3 nucleotides read TGTGCCAGCAAAGGACAGGGGGGAAGCAATCAGCCCCAGCATTTT. Translating it yields CASKGQGGSNQPQHF.

The V gene is TRBV29-1, the J gene TRBJ2-1; D is unresolved. CDR3 length equals 11 residues. Trimming took 3 bases from V and 8 from J, leaving 8 bases between them. CDR1 and CDR2 (germline): SQVTM, ANQGSEA. The CDR3 DNA reads as TGCAGCGTTGATAAGGTCGATGAGCAGTTCTTC. It is translated as CSVDKVDEQFF.

This rearrangement joins TRBV28 to TRBJ2-7; D unresolved. Germline V lookup: CDR1 MDHEN, CDR2 SYDVKM. Between the trimmed V and J ends, which lost 8 bases and 2 bases, there was a span of 4 bases. The CDR3 consists of 10 residues. CDR3 sequence (DNA): TGTGCCAGCGGCCCCTACGAGCAGTACTTC. It is translated as CASGPYEQYF.

Regarding this clone: Other DNA sequences in this specimen translate into the identical CDR3. The chain carries TRBV4-3 and TRBJ2-3; D unresolved. The CDR3 loop spans 15 amino acids. Trimming shortened V by 0 bases and J by 1 base, and 8 bases separated the two germline ends. Germline loops: CDR1 LGHNA, CDR2 YSLEER. CDR3 in amino acids: CASSQDRVGTDTQYF. The CDR3 DNA sequence: TGCGCCAGCAGCCAAGATCGGGTAGGCACAGATACGCAGTATTTT.